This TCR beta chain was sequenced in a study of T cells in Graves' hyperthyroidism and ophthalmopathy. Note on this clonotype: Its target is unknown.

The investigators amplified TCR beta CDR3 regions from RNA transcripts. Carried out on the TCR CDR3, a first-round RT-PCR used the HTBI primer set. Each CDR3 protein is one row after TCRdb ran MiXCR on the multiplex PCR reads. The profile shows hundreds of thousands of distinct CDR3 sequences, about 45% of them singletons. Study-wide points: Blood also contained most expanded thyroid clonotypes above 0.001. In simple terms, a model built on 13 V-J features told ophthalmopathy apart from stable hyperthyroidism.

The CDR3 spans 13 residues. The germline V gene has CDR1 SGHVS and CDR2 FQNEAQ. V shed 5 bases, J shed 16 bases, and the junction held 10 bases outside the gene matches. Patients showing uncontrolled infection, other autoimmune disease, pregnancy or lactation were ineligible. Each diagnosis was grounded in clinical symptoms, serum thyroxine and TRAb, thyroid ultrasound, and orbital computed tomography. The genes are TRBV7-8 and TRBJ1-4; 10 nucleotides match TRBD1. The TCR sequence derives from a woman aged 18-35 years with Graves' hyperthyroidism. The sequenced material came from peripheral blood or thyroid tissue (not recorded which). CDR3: CASSTRQGAIEFF. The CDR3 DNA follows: TGTGCCAGCAGCACAAGACAGGGGGCAATAGAGTTTTTT.